This entry describes one T cell receptor beta chain. This sample is part of a study of T-cell reconstitution after alpha-beta-depleted transplantation in children. This CDR3 comprises 13 residues. The V gene's germline CDR1 is MNHEY and CDR2 SVGAGI. V was clipped by 8 bases and J by 2 bases, with 12 bases between them. The authors prepared the TCRbeta library with unique molecular identifiers. TCRdb reanalysed the PCR reads using MiXCR and keeps one entry per CDR3 protein. The table lists some 70,000 distinct CDR3 sequences, approximately 7.4% of them singletons. The clonotype comes from a human donor who donated a stem cell graft to a child with acute lymphoblastic leukemia. The starting material was PBMCs from the stem cell graft donor, obtained from the stem cell graft. The chain joins TRBV6-5 to TRBJ1-2; no reliable D call. The DNA of the CDR3 is TGTGCCAGCCGATCGACGGAGAACTATGGCTACACCTTC. As protein: CASRSTENYGYTF.